This entry lists 30 T cell receptor beta chains sequenced from one sample in a study of T cell clonality in common variable immunodeficiency. Assay used: immunoSEQ multiplex PCR; TCRdb lists only in-frame clones, some missing. The repertoire shows about 81,000 clones, none seen only once; the top ten take 0.8%. Sequenced input: peripheral blood mononuclear cells. The receptors were sampled from a person aged 18 to 70 in good health.

This clone was counted many times. Coverage ceases 3 residues before the CDR3 finishes, and the germline J gene fills in the end. The V and J genes are TRBV19 and TRBJ2-7; 9 nucleotides line up with TRBD2. The V gene end was trimmed by 6 bases and the J gene end by 2 bases; junction bases not matched to a gene: 11. The CDR3 runs to 16 residues. Germline assignment: CDR1 LNHDA and CDR2 SQIVND (reference sequence). The CDR3 bases that were read are TGTGCCAGTAGAGACCTTAGCGGGAGAGGGGCCTACGAG. Its protein product is CASRDLSGRGAYE. The whole CDR3 protein is CASRDLSGRGAYEQYF.

This clone was seen many times. From the germline J gene comes the end of the CDR3, since the read stops 3 residues before it. V and J are TRBV18 and TRBJ2-2; the match to TRBD2 covers 8 bases. The CDR3 contains 18 residues. V was clipped by 1 base and J by 3 bases; unmatched bases: 10. Germline CDR1 and CDR2: KGHSH and LQKENI. This CDR3 reads CASSPRKLAARHTGELFF. The DNA read from the CDR3 is TGTGCCAGCTCACCACGCAAACTAGCGGCAAGACACACCGGGGAG.

This clone was counted many times. The missing CDR3 end, 3 residues past where the read stops, is filled in from the germline J gene. V is TRBV20-1 and J is TRBJ2-4; D unresolved. V shed 3 bases and J shed 1 base, with 13 bases lying between them. Germline V gene data show CDR1 as DFQATT and CDR2 as SNEGSKA (reference sequence). The CDR3 has 15 amino acids. The part of the CDR3 DNA that was read is TGCAGTGCTAGTCTACTACATAGCGCCAAAAACATT. Translated: CSASLLHSAKNI. The whole CDR3 sequence is CSASLLHSAKNIQYF.

This clone was recorded many times. The sequence runs out 3 residues before the end of the CDR3; the remainder is reconstructed from the germline J gene. The chain joins TRBV15 to TRBJ2-3; possible D gene TRBD1, 6 bases. This CDR3 is built from 14 residues. V was shortened by 5 bases and J by 4 bases, with 13 bases between the two germline ends. CDR1 LNHNV and CDR2 YYDKDF come from the germline V gene (reference sequence). The CDR3 bases that were read are TGTGCCACCAGCGCCCTAACAGGGCCAGATACG. It yields the protein CATSALTGPDT. In full, the CDR3 is CATSALTGPDTQYF.

Ten or more counts support this clone. With the read ending 3 residues before the CDR3 end, the germline J gene is used to fill in that end. This chain links TRBV7-3 with TRBJ2-3, with D possibly being TRBD1 (6 bases). Germline V gives CDR1 SGHTA, CDR2 FQGTGA. Deletions cut 8 bases from V and 7 bases from J, with 19 bases between. CDR3 length: 14 amino acids. CDR3 in amino acids: CASAPGGGRNTQYF. Partial CDR3 DNA: TGTGCCAGCGCCCCAGGTGGGGGCAGGAATACG. Drawing the rest from reference TRBV7-3 and TRBJ2-3, the complete variable domain is GAGVSQTPSNKVTEKGKYVELRCDPISGHTALYWYRQSLGQGPEFLIYFQGTGAADDSGLPNDRFFAVRPEGSVSTLKIQRTERGDSAVYLCASAPGGGRNTQYFGPGTRLTVL.

This clone has ten or more counts. The read ends 3 residues early relative to the CDR3; the germline J gene fills the gap. The sample has other DNA sequences that encode this CDR3 too. The chain links TRBV7-9 to TRBJ2-7; D call uncertain. V was clipped by 5 bases and J by 4 bases, with 6 bases between them. The CDR3 consists of 11 residues. Germline V gives CDR1 SEHNR, CDR2 FQNEAQ (reference sequence). The CDR3 protein is CASSLSYEQYF. The CDR3 bases that were read are TGTGCCAGCAGCCTCAGTTACGAG.

This clone was picked up many times. The read falls 3 residues short of the CDR3 end, and the missing part is taken from the germline J gene. V gene TRBV7-9 combines with J gene TRBJ1-1; 9 positions agree with TRBD1. The germline gives CDR1 SEHNR, CDR2 FQNEAQ (reference sequence). The CDR3 totals 14 residues. Incomplete CDR3 DNA: TGTGCCAGCAGATCTACGGACAGGGGAAGGGAA. Translating gives CASRSTDRGRE. The whole CDR3 reads CASRSTDRGREAFF. The full variable domain, completed using reference TRBV7-9 and TRBJ1-1, is DTGVSQNPRHKITKRGQNVTFRCDPISEHNRLYWYRQTLGQGPEFLTYFQNEAQLEKSRLLSDRFSAERPKGSFSTLEIQRTEQGDSAMYLCASRSTDRGREAFFGQGTRLTVV.

This clone was seen many times. The read terminates 3 residues ahead of where the CDR3 ends, so the germline J gene completes it. V is TRBV4-2 and J is TRBJ2-6; TRBD2 agrees at 8 bases. Unmatched junction bases numbered 16, after V lost 4 bases and J lost 5 bases. Germline lookup yields CDR1 LGHNA and CDR2 YNFKEQ. The CDR3 is 19 amino acids. Partial CDR3 DNA: TGTGCCAGCAGCCCATTCTCGCTAGCGGGCTTTTTATGGGCCAACGTC. Translating gives CASSPFSLAGFLWANV. The whole CDR3 is CASSPFSLAGFLWANVLTF.

This clone was observed at least ten times. Coverage ceases 3 residues before the CDR3 finishes, and the germline J gene fills in the end. This rearrangement joins TRBV6-2 or TRBV6-3 to TRBJ1-2; no clear D gene. This CDR3 is built from 13 residues. The germline V gene has CDR1 MNHEY and CDR2 SVGEGT. V was trimmed by 5 bases and J by 6 bases, leaving 13 bases between them. CDR3 DNA, as far as it was read: TGTGCCAGCAGTCCCCGGGGTTTGGATGGC. This gives the protein CASSPRGLDG. The CDR3 in full is CASSPRGLDGYTF.

This clone was observed many times. Sequencing ends 3 residues short of the CDR3 end; the germline J gene provides the rest. The V gene is TRBV29-1, the J gene TRBJ2-1; no clear D. Germline assignment: CDR1 SQVTM and CDR2 ANQGSEA. The V and J ends lost 8 bases and 5 bases respectively, with 10 bases between them. The CDR3 is made up of 11 amino acids. The sequenced CDR3 bases are TGCAGCCTCGCAGAACACAATGAG. Protein product: CSLAEHNE. The full CDR3 protein is CSLAEHNEQFF.

This clone was found many times. Sequencing ends 3 residues short of the CDR3 end; the germline J gene provides the rest. V usage is TRBV11-3 and J usage is TRBJ2-3, with D maybe TRBD1 (5 bases). The CDR3 runs 14 residues. Deletions cut 5 bases from V and 0 bases from J, with 9 bases between. Germline lookup yields CDR1 SGHNT and CDR2 YENEEA. The CDR3 sequence is CASSAGLSTDTQYF. The sequenced CDR3 bases are TGTGCCAGCAGCGCAGGGCTGAGCACAGATACG.

This clone was detected many times. The read stops 3 residues short of the end of the CDR3; the missing end is completed from the germline J gene. The V call is TRBV29-1, the J call TRBJ2-1; D is unresolved. Germline CDR1 and CDR2: SQVTM and ANQGSEA. The CDR3 is made up of 10 amino acids. CDR3 DNA (partial): TGCAGTGTAGGGCACAATGAG. Protein product: CSVGHNE. The full CDR3 sequence reads CSVGHNEQFF.

This clone was counted at least ten times. The read terminates 3 residues ahead of where the CDR3 ends, so the germline J gene completes it. The J gene is TRBJ2-2, the V gene TRBV5-1; TRBD2 matches at 11 bases. The CDR3 has 19 residues. Germline V gives CDR1 SGHRS, CDR2 YFSETQ. The junction had 9 bases not matched to a gene; V was cut back by 2 bases and J by 0 bases. This CDR3 is CASSFSLAGGTTNTGELFF. Incomplete CDR3 DNA: TGCGCCAGCAGCTTTTCGCTAGCGGGAGGAACCACGAACACCGGGGAG.

This clone was observed at least ten times. The read stops 3 residues short of the end of the CDR3; the missing end is completed from the germline J gene. This sequence joins TRBV7-3 and TRBJ2-6, with TRBD2 matching 7 bases. Trimming cost V 1 base and J 0 bases; bases outside gene matches: 12. Germline V gene sequence: CDR1 SGHTA, CDR2 FQGTGA. The length of the CDR3 is 20 residues. Partial CDR3 DNA: TGTGCCAGCAGCTTAATCCCTGTCGGGGGGATGGGCTCTGGGGCCAACGTC. Amino acid sequence: CASSLIPVGGMGSGANV. The full CDR3 reads CASSLIPVGGMGSGANVLTF.

Relative to its sample, this clone is medium-sized. Read data end 3 residues before the CDR3 end; the end is taken from the germline J gene. The chain combines TRBV6-4 with TRBJ2-2; 9 bases align to TRBD2. In germline, CDR1 is MRHNA, CDR2 SNTAGT. V dropped 5 bases and J dropped 3; count of bases not matched to a gene: 4. This CDR3 contains 15 residues. CDR3 sequence: CASSRLAGDTGELFF. The sequenced CDR3 bases are TGTGCCAGCAGTCGTTTAGCGGGAGACACCGGGGAG.

This clone was detected many times. One junction end does not reproduce the germline sequence, and a read error may be involved. The read gets to within 3 residues of the CDR3 end, and the germline J gene fills in the rest. The chain is built from TRBV5-1 and TRBJ1-2, with 10 bases fitting TRBD1. There are 14 residues in the CDR3. The germline gives CDR1 SGHRS, CDR2 YFSETQ. CDR3 DNA, as far as it was read: TGCGTCAGCAGCGGGGACAGGGGTAGTTATGGC. Encoded protein: CVSSGDRGSYG. In full, the CDR3 is CVSSGDRGSYGYTF.

This clone came up many times. The CDR3 reads CSAVNRDLYNEQFF. The DNA read from the CDR3 is TGCAGTGCAGTAAACCGGGACTTGTACAATGAG. This chain links TRBV20-1 with TRBJ2-1, with a tentative D call TRBD2 (6 bases). With the read ending 3 residues before the CDR3 end, the germline J gene is used to fill in that end. The germline V gene encodes CDR1 DFQATT and CDR2 SNEGSKA (reference sequence). There are 14 residues in the CDR3. V was pared by 6 bases and J by 4 bases, with 16 bases between.

This clone was counted between two and nine times. The read terminates 3 residues before the CDR3 end, so the remaining end is supplied by the germline J gene. This chain uses TRBV11-3 with TRBJ2-7; unclear D gene. The V gene lost 1 base and the J gene lost 0 bases, with 10 bases spanning the gap. The CDR3 runs 15 residues. Germline CDR1 SGHNT, CDR2 YENEEA. The CDR3 here is CASSLGPESSYEQYF. The DNA read from the CDR3 is TGTGCCAGCAGCTTAGGTCCAGAATCCTCCTACGAG.

This clone was seen many times. The CDR3 is cut off 3 residues early in the read; its end comes from the germline J gene. J is TRBJ1-1 and V is TRBV5-1, with D unresolved. Trimming removed 0 bases at V and 4 bases at J, with 10 bases between. Germline-derived CDR1 and CDR2 are SGHRS and YFSETQ. The CDR3 totals 14 residues. CDR3: CASSLEAGGTEAFF. Partial CDR3 DNA: TGCGCCAGCAGCTTGGAAGCCGGCGGCACTGAA. The whole variable domain, filled in from reference TRBV5-1 and TRBJ1-1, reads KAGVTQTPRYLIKTRGQQVTLSCSPISGHRSVSWYQQTPGQGLQFLFEYFSETQRNKGNFPGRFSGRQFSNSRSEMNVSTLELGDSALYLCASSLEAGGTEAFFGQGTRLTVV.

This clone appeared many times. The CDR3 end lies 3 residues beyond the end of the read and is filled in from the germline J gene. The genes are TRBV29-1 and TRBJ2-5; possible D gene TRBD2, 7 bases. CDR1 is SQVTM and CDR2 is ANQGSEA in the germline V gene. This CDR3 spans 13 amino acids. V gave up 7 bases and J gave up 3 bases, with 15 bases separating them. The CDR3 DNA, read in part, is TGCAGCGGAGGGGGGGTGCTAAAAGAGACC. This codes for CSGGGVLKET. The CDR3 in full is CSGGGVLKETQYF.

This clone has ten or more counts. CDR3 residues: CASQGDRGLGGELFF. The DNA read from the CDR3 is TGTGCCAGTCAAGGGGACAGGGGGCTTGGCGGGGAG. V usage is TRBV19 and J usage is TRBJ2-2, with 12 positions matching TRBD1. The read is 3 residues too short to cover the CDR3 end, so that end is filled in from the germline J gene. V lost 8 bases to trimming and J lost 7 bases; unmatched junction nucleotides: 8. This CDR3 has 15 amino acids. Per the germline V gene, CDR1 is LNHDA and CDR2 is SQIVND (reference sequence).

This clone was seen many times. The CDR3 extends 3 residues past the end of the read, so its final part is completed from the germline J gene. The J gene is TRBJ1-1, the V gene TRBV6-1, with 10 bases lining up with TRBD1. Per the germline V gene, CDR1 is MNHNS and CDR2 is SASEGT. V dropped 6 bases and J dropped 0; count of bases not matched to a gene: 13. The CDR3 sequence is 18 residues long. CDR3 bases read: TGTGCCAGCAGGGAACTTGGGACAGGGGCACTTATGAACACTGAA. It codes for CASRELGTGALMNTE. The full CDR3 reads CASRELGTGALMNTEAFF.

This clone appeared many times. With the read ending 3 residues before the CDR3 end, the germline J gene is used to fill in that end. The V gene is TRBV12-3 or TRBV12-4, the J gene TRBJ1-4; TRBD1 aligns across 7 bases. The CDR3 extends over 15 amino acids. Trimming at V came to 5 bases and at J to 3 bases, leaving 6 bases not matched to a gene. The sequenced CDR3 bases are TGTGCCAGCAGTCTCACAGGGGTCCCTAATGAAAAA. Protein sequence: CASSLTGVPNEK. The full-length CDR3 reads as CASSLTGVPNEKLFF.

This clone was counted at least ten times. The observed sequence ends 3 residues before the CDR3 terminus, with the missing tail filled in from the germline J gene. The V and J genes are TRBV6-2 or TRBV6-3 and TRBJ1-5; no firm D call. Germline values: CDR1 MNHEY, CDR2 SVGEGT. V lost 6 bases and J 3 bases, leaving 9 bases between the germline ends. The CDR3 is 13 residues long. The DNA read from the CDR3 is TGTGCCAGCAGCTCAGGAAACAATCAGCCC. As protein: CASSSGNNQP. The entire CDR3 reads CASSSGNNQPQHF.

This clone was recorded many times. The sample carries other DNA sequences with the same CDR3. The CDR3 loop reads CSASGQGGEKLFF. CDR3 DNA (partial): TGCAGTGCTTCGGGACAGGGGGGCGAAAAA. The chain is built from TRBV20-1 and TRBJ1-4; TRBD1 matches at 11 bases. Sequencing ends 3 residues short of the CDR3 end; the germline J gene provides the rest. In germline, CDR1 is DFQATT, CDR2 SNEGSKA (reference sequence). The V gene end was trimmed by 5 bases and the J gene end by 8 bases; junction bases not matched to a gene: 4. The CDR3 is 13 residues long.

This clone was recorded many times. From the germline J gene comes the end of the CDR3, since the read stops 3 residues before it. The gene calls are TRBV2 and TRBJ1-1; TRBD1 might be the D (5 bases). The CDR3 contains 16 residues. Between the trimmed V and J ends, which lost 2 bases and 0 bases, there was a span of 13 bases. Germline loops: CDR1 SNHLY, CDR2 FYNNEI. The CDR3 DNA, read in part, is TGTGCCAGCAGTGAAAAAAGGGGCTACATGAACACTGAA. It yields the protein CASSEKRGYMNTE. The entire CDR3 protein is CASSEKRGYMNTEAFF.

This clone was seen at least ten times. The sequence runs out 3 residues before the end of the CDR3; the remainder is reconstructed from the germline J gene. The chain joins TRBV5-1 to TRBJ2-2, with D maybe TRBD2 (5 bases). The CDR3 consists of 12 residues. The ends were cut back, 5 bases at V and 7 bases at J, with 9 bases in the middle. The germline CDR1 and CDR2 sequences are SGHRS and YFSETQ. CDR3 sequence reads: CASSPEGGELFF. Incomplete CDR3 DNA: TGCGCCAGCAGTCCTGAGGGCGGGGAG.

This clone came up many times. The CDR3 end is not reached by the read, which stops 3 residues before it; the germline J gene fills it in. The chain uses TRBV20-1 and TRBJ2-4; 8 bases map to TRBD2. Trimming at V came to 2 bases and at J to 0 bases, leaving 12 bases not matched to a gene. Germline V gives CDR1 DFQATT, CDR2 SNEGSKA (reference sequence). The CDR3 loop spans 18 amino acids. CDR3 loop: CSARTPGGGDLAKNIQYF. The CDR3 DNA, read in part, is TGCAGTGCTAGAACCCCGGGGGGGGGCGACCTAGCCAAAAACATT.

This clone was detected many times. The junction departs from the called germline gene at one end, perhaps through a read error. The CDR3 extends 3 residues past the end of the read, so its final part is completed from the germline J gene. The V gene is TRBV7-7, the J gene TRBJ2-5, with D perhaps assigned TRBD1 or TRBD2 (6 bases each). Germline V CDR1 and CDR2: SSHAT, FNYEAQ (reference sequence). The CDR3 sequence is 14 residues long. The CDR3 loop reads CASSLAQGRETQYF. The DNA read from the CDR3 is TGTGCTAGCAGCTTAGCCCAGGGGAGGGAGACC.

The sample holds many counts of this clone. The covered CDR3 bases are TGTGCCAGCAGTCAGGAACAGGGTATCTCCTACGAG. This codes for CASSQEQGISYE. From start to end, the CDR3 is CASSQEQGISYEQYF. The chain recombines TRBV6-4 with TRBJ2-7; weak D call: TRBD1 (6 bases). The read terminates 3 residues ahead of where the CDR3 ends, so the germline J gene completes it. This CDR3 spans 15 amino acids. V gave up 5 bases and J gave up 0 bases, with 14 bases separating them. CDR1 is MRHNA, CDR2 SNTAGT, per germline.